Below are 4 T cell receptor beta chains sequenced from a single sample in a study of blood T cell repertoires in COVID-19. The assay was immunoSEQ multiplex PCR, and TCRdb's table has in-frame clones only and misses some. The sample carries around 320,000 clones, roughly 85% recorded once. The sample consisted of peripheral blood. Source of these receptors: a human donor in a cohort sampled during active COVID-19.

V usage is TRBV30 and J usage is TRBJ2-2, with unresolved D. This CDR3 comprises 13 residues. Germline assignment: CDR1 GTSNPN and CDR2 SVGIG (reference sequence). The V gene lost 3 bases and the J gene lost 2 bases, with 7 bases spanning the gap. CDR3 loop: CAWRLTNTGELFF. For the CDR3, the DNA is TGTGCCTGGAGACTTACCAACACCGGGGAGCTGTTTTTT.

The V call is TRBV19, the J call TRBJ1-6; no definite D call. The CDR3 has 15 amino acids. V lost 5 bases, J lost 6 bases, and 14 bases lay in between. Per germline, CDR1 LNHDA and CDR2 SQIVND (reference sequence). Here the CDR3 reads CASSLIADFNSPLHF. CDR3 bases: TGTGCCAGTAGTTTAATCGCAGACTTTAATTCACCCCTCCACTTT.

The genes are TRBV12-3 or TRBV12-4 and TRBJ1-3; D remains unclear. V lost 2 bases and J 7 bases, leaving 6 bases between the germline ends. This CDR3 contains 12 residues. CDR3 loop: CASSLTSNTIYF. The CDR3 DNA reads TGTGCCAGCAGTTTAACGAGCAACACCATATATTTT.

The chain is built from TRBV5-1 and TRBJ2-2; D is possibly TRBD1 (6 bases). Germline loops: CDR1 SGHRS, CDR2 YFSETQ. This CDR3 comprises 16 residues. V was pared by 4 bases and J by 0 bases, with 13 bases between. DNA for the CDR3: TGCGCCAGCAGCCTCAGGGGACCCGCGAACACCGGGGAGCTGTTTTTT. It encodes CASSLRGPANTGELFF.